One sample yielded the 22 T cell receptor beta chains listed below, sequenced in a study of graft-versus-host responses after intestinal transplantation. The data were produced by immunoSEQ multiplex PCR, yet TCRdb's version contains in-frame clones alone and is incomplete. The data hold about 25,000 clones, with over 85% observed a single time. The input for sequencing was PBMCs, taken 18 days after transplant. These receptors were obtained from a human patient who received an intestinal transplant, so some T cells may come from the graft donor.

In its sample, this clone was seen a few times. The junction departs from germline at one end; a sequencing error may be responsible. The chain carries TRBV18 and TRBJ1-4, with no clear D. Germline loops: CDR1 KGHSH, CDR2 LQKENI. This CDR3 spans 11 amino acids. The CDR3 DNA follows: TGTGCCAGCTCAACCAATGAAAAACTGTTTTTT. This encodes CASSTNEKLFF.

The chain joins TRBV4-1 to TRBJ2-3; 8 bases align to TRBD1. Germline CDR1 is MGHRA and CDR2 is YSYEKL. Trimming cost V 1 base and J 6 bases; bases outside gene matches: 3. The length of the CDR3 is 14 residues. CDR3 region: CASSQGGTGDTQYF. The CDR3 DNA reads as TGCGCCAGCAGCCAAGGTGGGACAGGCGATACGCAGTATTTT.

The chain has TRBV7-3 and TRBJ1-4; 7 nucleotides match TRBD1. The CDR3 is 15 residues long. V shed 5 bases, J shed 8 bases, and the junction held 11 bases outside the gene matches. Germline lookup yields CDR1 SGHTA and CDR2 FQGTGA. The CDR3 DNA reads TGTGCCAGCAGCACCAGGACAGGCTCGGGGGAAAAACTGTTTTTT. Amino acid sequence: CASSTRTGSGEKLFF.

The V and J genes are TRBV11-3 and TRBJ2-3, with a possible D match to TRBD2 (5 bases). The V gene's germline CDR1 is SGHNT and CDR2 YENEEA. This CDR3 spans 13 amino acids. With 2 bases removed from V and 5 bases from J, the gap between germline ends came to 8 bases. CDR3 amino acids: CASSLLARDTQYF. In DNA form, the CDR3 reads TGTGCCAGCAGCTTACTAGCCAGAGATACGCAGTATTTT.

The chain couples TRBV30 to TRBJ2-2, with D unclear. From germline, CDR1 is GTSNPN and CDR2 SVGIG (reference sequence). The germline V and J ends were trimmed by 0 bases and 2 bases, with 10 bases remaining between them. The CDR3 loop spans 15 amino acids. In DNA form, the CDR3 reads TGTGCCTGGAGTGTCGGCCAGGCAAACACCGGGGAGCTGTTTTTT. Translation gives CAWSVGQANTGELFF.

Written as DNA, the CDR3 is TGCGCCAGCAGAGGAAGGGAGAACACTGAAGCTTTCTTT. Its translation is CASRGRENTEAFF. V is TRBV4-1 and J is TRBJ1-1, with D uncertain. Trimming took off 6 bases at V and 1 base at J, with 9 bases between the two ends. The CDR3 spans 13 residues. The germline V gene encodes CDR1 MGHRA and CDR2 YSYEKL.

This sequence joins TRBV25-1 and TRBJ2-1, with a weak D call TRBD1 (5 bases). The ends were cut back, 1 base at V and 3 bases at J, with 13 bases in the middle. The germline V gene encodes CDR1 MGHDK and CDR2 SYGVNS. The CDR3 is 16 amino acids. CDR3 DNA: TGTGCCAGCAGTGAATCCACAGGTTCTCTCTACAATGAGCAGTTCTTC. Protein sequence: CASSESTGSLYNEQFF.

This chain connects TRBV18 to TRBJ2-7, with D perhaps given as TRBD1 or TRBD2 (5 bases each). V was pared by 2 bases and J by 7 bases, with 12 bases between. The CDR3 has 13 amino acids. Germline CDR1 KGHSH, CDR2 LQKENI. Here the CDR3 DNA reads TGTGCCAGCTCACCAGGGGGAGCGCGGGAGCAGTACTTC. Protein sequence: CASSPGGAREQYF.

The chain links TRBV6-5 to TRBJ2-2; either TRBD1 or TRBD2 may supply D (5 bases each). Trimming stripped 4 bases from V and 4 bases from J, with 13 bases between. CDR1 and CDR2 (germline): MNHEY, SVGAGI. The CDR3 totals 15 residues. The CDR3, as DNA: TGTGCCAGCAGTTGGGATTCTGGGGGCACCGGGGAGCTGTTTTTT. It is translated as CASSWDSGGTGELFF.

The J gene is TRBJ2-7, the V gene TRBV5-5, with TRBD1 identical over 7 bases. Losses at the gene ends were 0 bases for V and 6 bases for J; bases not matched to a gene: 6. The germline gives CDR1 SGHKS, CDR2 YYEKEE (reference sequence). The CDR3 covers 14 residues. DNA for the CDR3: TGTGCCAGCAGCTTGGTGGGAACAGGGGTCGAGCAGTACTTC. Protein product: CASSLVGTGVEQYF.

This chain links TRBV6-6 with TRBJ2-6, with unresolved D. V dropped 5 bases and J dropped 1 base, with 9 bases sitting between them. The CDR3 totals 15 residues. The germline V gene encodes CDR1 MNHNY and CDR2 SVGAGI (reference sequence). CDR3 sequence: CASSTYGSGANVLTF. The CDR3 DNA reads TGTGCCAGCAGTACCTATGGGTCTGGGGCCAACGTCCTGACTTTC.

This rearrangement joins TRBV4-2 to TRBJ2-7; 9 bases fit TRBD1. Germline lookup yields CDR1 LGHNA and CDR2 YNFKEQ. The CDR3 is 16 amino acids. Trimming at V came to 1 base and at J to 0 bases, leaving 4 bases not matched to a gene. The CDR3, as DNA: TGTGCCAGCAGCCAAGGGGGGACAGGGCCCTCCTACGAGCAGTACTTC. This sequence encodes CASSQGGTGPSYEQYF.

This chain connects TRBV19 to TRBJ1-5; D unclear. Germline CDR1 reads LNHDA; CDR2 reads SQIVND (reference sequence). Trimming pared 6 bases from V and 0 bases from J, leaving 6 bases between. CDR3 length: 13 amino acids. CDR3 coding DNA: TGTGCCAGTAGACCGAATAGCAATCAGCCCCAGCATTTT. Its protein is CASRPNSNQPQHF. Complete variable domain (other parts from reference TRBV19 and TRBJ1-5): DGGITQSPKYLFRKEGQNVTLSCEQNLNHDAMYWYRQDPGQGLRLIYYSQIVNDFQKGDIAEGYSVSREKKESFPLTVTSAQKNPTAFYLCASRPNSNQPQHFGDGTRLSIL.

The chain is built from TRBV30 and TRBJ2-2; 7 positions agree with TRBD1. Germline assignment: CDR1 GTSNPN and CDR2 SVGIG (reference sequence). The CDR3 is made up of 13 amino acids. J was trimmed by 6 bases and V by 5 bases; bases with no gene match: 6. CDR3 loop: CAWLRQGSGELFF. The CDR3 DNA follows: TGTGCCTGGCTCCGACAGGGCTCCGGGGAGCTGTTTTTT.

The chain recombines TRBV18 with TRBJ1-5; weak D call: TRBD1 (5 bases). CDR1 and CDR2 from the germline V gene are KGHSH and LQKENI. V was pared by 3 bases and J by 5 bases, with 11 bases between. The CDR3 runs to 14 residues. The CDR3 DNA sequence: TGTGCCAGCTCACCTTTCCAGGGCGATCAGCCCCAGCATTTT. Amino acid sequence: CASSPFQGDQPQHF. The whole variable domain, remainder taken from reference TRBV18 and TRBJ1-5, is NAGVMQNPRHLVRRRGQEARLRCSPMKGHSHVYWYRQLPEEGLKFMVYLQKENIIDESGMPKERFSAEFPKEGPSILRIQQVVRGDSAAYFCASSPFQGDQPQHFGDGTRLSIL.

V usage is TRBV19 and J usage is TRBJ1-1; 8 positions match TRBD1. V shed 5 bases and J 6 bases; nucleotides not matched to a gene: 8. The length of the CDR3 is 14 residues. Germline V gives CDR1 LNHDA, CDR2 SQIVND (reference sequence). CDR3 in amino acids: CASSSQGAGAEAFF. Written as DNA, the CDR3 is TGTGCCAGTAGTTCCCAGGGGGCTGGGGCTGAAGCTTTCTTT. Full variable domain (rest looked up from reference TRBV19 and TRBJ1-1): DGGITQSPKYLFRKEGQNVTLSCEQNLNHDAMYWYRQDPGQGLRLIYYSQIVNDFQKGDIAEGYSVSREKKESFPLTVTSAQKNPTAFYLCASSSQGAGAEAFFGQGTRLTVV.

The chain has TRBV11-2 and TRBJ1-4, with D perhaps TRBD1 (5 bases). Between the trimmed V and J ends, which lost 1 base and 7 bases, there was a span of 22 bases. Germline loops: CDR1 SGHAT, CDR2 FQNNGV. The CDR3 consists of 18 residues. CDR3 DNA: TGTGCCAGCAGCTTAGCCCGTTTGACCGGGACGGGCTTTGAAAAACTGTTTTTT. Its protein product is CASSLARLTGTGFEKLFF.

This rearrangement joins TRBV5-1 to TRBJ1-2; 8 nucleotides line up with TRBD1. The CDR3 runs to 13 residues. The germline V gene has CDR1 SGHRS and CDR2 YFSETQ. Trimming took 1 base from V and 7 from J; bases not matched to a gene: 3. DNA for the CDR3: TGCGCCAGCAGCTTGCTGGACAGGGTTGGCTACACCTTC. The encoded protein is CASSLLDRVGYTF. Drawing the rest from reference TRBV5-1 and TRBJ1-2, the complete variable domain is KAGVTQTPRYLIKTRGQQVTLSCSPISGHRSVSWYQQTPGQGLQFLFEYFSETQRNKGNFPGRFSGRQFSNSRSEMNVSTLELGDSALYLCASSLLDRVGYTFGSGTRLTVV.

CDR3 loop: CASSLAHSGTRNYGYTF. As DNA, the CDR3 is TGTGCCAGCAGCTTAGCGCATTCCGGGACACGCAACTATGGCTACACCTTC. The chain uses TRBV7-9 and TRBJ1-2, with D maybe TRBD1 (6 bases). The ends were cut back, 0 bases at V and 2 bases at J, with 16 bases in the middle. The CDR3 length is 17 residues. Germline CDR1 reads SEHNR; CDR2 reads FQNEAQ (reference sequence).

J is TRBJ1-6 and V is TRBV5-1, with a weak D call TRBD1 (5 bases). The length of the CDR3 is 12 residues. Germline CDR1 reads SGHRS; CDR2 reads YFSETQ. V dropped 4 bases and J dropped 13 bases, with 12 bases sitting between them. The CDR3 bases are TGCGCCAGCAGCCTGGGGGGGGTCCCCCTCCACTTT. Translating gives CASSLGGVPLHF.

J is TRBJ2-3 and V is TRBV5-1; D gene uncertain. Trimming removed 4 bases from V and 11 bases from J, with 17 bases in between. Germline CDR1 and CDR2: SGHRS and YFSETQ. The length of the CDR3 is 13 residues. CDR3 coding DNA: TGCGCCAGCAGCCCGTTATCCCCAAACGGGCAGTATTTT. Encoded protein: CASSPLSPNGQYF.

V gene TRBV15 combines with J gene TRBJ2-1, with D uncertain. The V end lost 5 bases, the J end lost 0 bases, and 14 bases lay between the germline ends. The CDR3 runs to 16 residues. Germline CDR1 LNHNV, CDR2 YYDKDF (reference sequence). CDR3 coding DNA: TGTGCCACCAGCCTACTCGCGATGGCCTCCTACAATGAGCAGTTCTTC. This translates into CATSLLAMASYNEQFF. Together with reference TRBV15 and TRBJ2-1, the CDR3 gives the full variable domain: DAMVIQNPRYQVTQFGKPVTLSCSQTLNHNVMYWYQQKSSQAPKLLFHYYDKDFNNEADTPDNFQSRRPNTSFCFLDIRSPGLGDTAMYLCATSLLAMASYNEQFFGPGTRLTVL.